Listed below are T cell receptor beta chains from one sample, sequenced in a study of T cell responses to AZD1222 COVID-19 vaccine. The table came from immunoSEQ multiplex PCR; TCRdb's copy has only in-frame clones and leaves some out. The repertoire holds more than 100,000 clones, with 91% as singletons. The source material was peripheral blood, sampled on day 0 of AZD1222 vaccination. The receptors here all came from an adult in good health. Each CDR3 is given with its conserved first and last residue. A D gene is named only where the DNA matches it firmly. The size of a clone is reported for some rows only, either as once, few or many, or as a class for expanded clones.

d_gene: .
v_gene: TRBV20-1
j_gene: TRBJ2-1
abundance: few
CDR3aa: CSYSSYNEQFF
CDR3nt: TGCAGCTATAGCTCCTACAATGAGCAGTTCTTC

d_gene: TRBD1
v_gene: TRBV7-2
j_gene: TRBJ1-1
abundance: .
CDR3aa: CASRAGTGAIGAFF
CDR3nt: TGTGCCAGCAGAGCCGGGACAGGGGCTATTGGGGCTTTCTTT

d_gene: TRBD2
v_gene: TRBV19
j_gene: TRBJ2-7
abundance: .
CDR3aa: CASSRLAGGEQYF
CDR3nt: TGTGCCAGTAGTAGGCTAGCGGGAGGCGAGCAGTACTTC

d_gene: .
v_gene: TRBV18
j_gene: TRBJ1-1
abundance: .
CDR3aa: CASSPDTPLGTTLLNTEAFF
CDR3nt: TGTGCCAGCTCACCTGATACACCGTTGGGCACAACACTCCTGAACACTGAAGCTTTCTTT

d_gene: TRBD1
v_gene: TRBV29-1
j_gene: TRBJ1-3
abundance: .
CDR3aa: CSVELGQGPNTIYF
CDR3nt: TGCAGCGTTGAGTTGGGACAGGGGCCAAACACCATATATTTT

d_gene: .
v_gene: TRBV19
j_gene: TRBJ1-1
abundance: .
CDR3aa: CASSMGRMNTEAFF
CDR3nt: TGTGCCAGTAGTATGGGGCGGATGAACACTGAAGCTTTCTTT

d_gene: .
v_gene: TRBV5-1
j_gene: TRBJ2-3
abundance: .
CDR3aa: CASSRQGDLSTDTQYF
CDR3nt: TGCGCCAGCAGCCGCCAGGGGGACTTGAGCACAGATACGCAGTATTTT

d_gene: .
v_gene: TRBV18
j_gene: TRBJ2-3
abundance: .
CDR3aa: CASSPRTTDTQYF
CDR3nt: TGTGCCAGCTCACCGCGGACGACAGATACGCAGTATTTT

d_gene: .
v_gene: TRBV18
j_gene: TRBJ1-2
abundance: .
CDR3aa: CASSQRGLNYGYTF
CDR3nt: TGTGCCAGCTCACAACGAGGCCTTAACTATGGCTACACCTTC

d_gene: .
v_gene: TRBV7-6
j_gene: TRBJ1-1
abundance: .
CDR3aa: CASSLADFNTEAFF
CDR3nt: TGTGCCAGCAGCTTAGCGGACTTCAACACTGAAGCTTTCTTT

d_gene: .
v_gene: TRBV4-2
j_gene: TRBJ1-6
abundance: .
CDR3aa: CASSIPGSGALHF
CDR3nt: TGTGCCAGCAGCATCCCCGGGTCGGGGGCCCTCCACTTT

d_gene: .
v_gene: TRBV3-1/TRBV3-2
j_gene: TRBJ2-7
abundance: .
CDR3aa: CASSQAHVGSYEQYF
CDR3nt: TGTGCCAGCAGCCAAGCGCATGTCGGCTCCTACGAGCAGTACTTC

d_gene: TRBD1
v_gene: TRBV6-5
j_gene: TRBJ1-2
abundance: .
CDR3aa: CASSYGQGGYGYTF
CDR3nt: TGTGCCAGCAGTTACGGACAGGGCGGCTATGGCTACACCTTC

d_gene: .
v_gene: TRBV6-5
j_gene: TRBJ2-5
abundance: .
CDR3aa: CASSWGARETQYF
CDR3nt: TGTGCCAGCAGTTGGGGGGCGAGAGAGACCCAGTACTTC

d_gene: TRBD2
v_gene: TRBV9
j_gene: TRBJ2-3
abundance: .
CDR3aa: CASSVTTSGGQGTQYF
CDR3nt: TGTGCCAGCAGCGTAACGACTAGCGGGGGCCAAGGGACGCAGTATTTT

d_gene: TRBD2
v_gene: TRBV28
j_gene: TRBJ2-5
abundance: once
CDR3aa: CASSLGGRIYETQYF
CDR3nt: TGTGCCAGCAGTTTGGGGGGGAGAATCTACGAGACCCAGTACTTC

d_gene: TRBD1
v_gene: TRBV5-1
j_gene: TRBJ2-7
abundance: .
CDR3aa: CASSQDRYEQYF
CDR3nt: TGCGCCAGCAGCCAGGACAGGTACGAGCAGTACTTC

d_gene: .
v_gene: TRBV30
j_gene: TRBJ1-4
abundance: .
CDR3aa: CALERARGNEKLFF
CDR3nt: TGTGCTTTGGAGAGGGCGAGGGGTAATGAAAAACTGTTTTTT

d_gene: TRBD1
v_gene: TRBV24-1
j_gene: TRBJ2-1
abundance: once
CDR3aa: CATSDWGTVPYNEQFF
CDR3nt: TGTGCCACCAGTGACTGGGGGACAGTACCATACAATGAGCAGTTCTTC

d_gene: TRBD1
v_gene: TRBV30
j_gene: TRBJ1-1
abundance: .
CDR3aa: CAWDRGQVTEAFF
CDR3nt: TGTGCCTGGGACAGGGGGCAGGTCACTGAAGCTTTCTTT

d_gene: .
v_gene: TRBV19
j_gene: TRBJ1-5
abundance: .
CDR3aa: CASQKNGGQSNQPQHF
CDR3nt: TGTGCCAGTCAAAAGAACGGTGGGCAGAGCAATCAGCCCCAGCATTTT

d_gene: .
v_gene: TRBV7-2
j_gene: TRBJ2-3
abundance: .
CDR3aa: CASSSSGSALDTQYF
CDR3nt: TGTGCCAGCAGCTCATCGGGGTCAGCTTTAGATACGCAGTATTTT

d_gene: TRBD1
v_gene: TRBV19
j_gene: TRBJ1-5
abundance: .
CDR3aa: CASSIRDRGDYSNQPQHF
CDR3nt: TGTGCCAGTAGTATCCGGGACAGGGGGGATTATAGCAATCAGCCCCAGCATTTT

d_gene: TRBD2
v_gene: TRBV18
j_gene: TRBJ2-3
abundance: .
CDR3aa: CATSFSGSGTDTQYF
CDR3nt: TGTGCCACCTCGTTTAGCGGGAGCGGCACAGATACGCAGTATTTT

d_gene: TRBD2
v_gene: TRBV19
j_gene: TRBJ2-7
abundance: .
CDR3aa: CASSKLWRESGYEQYF
CDR3nt: TGTGCCAGTAGTAAACTTTGGCGGGAGAGTGGGTACGAGCAGTACTTC

d_gene: .
v_gene: TRBV4-1
j_gene: TRBJ2-3
abundance: .
CDR3aa: CASSQDPGLRTDTQYF
CDR3nt: TGCGCCAGCAGCCAGGATCCGGGACTTCGCACAGATACGCAGTATTTT

d_gene: .
v_gene: TRBV9
j_gene: TRBJ2-7
abundance: .
CDR3aa: CASSTMGHDDYEQYF
CDR3nt: TGTGCCAGCAGCACGATGGGTCACGATGATTACGAGCAGTACTTC

d_gene: TRBD1
v_gene: TRBV25-1
j_gene: TRBJ1-5
abundance: .
CDR3aa: CASSGQGNQPQHF
CDR3nt: TGTGCCAGCAGCGGACAGGGGAATCAGCCCCAGCATTTT

d_gene: .
v_gene: TRBV7-9
j_gene: TRBJ1-1
abundance: .
CDR3aa: CASSSIKDTEAFF
CDR3nt: TGTGCCAGCAGCTCCATCAAAGACACTGAAGCTTTCTTT